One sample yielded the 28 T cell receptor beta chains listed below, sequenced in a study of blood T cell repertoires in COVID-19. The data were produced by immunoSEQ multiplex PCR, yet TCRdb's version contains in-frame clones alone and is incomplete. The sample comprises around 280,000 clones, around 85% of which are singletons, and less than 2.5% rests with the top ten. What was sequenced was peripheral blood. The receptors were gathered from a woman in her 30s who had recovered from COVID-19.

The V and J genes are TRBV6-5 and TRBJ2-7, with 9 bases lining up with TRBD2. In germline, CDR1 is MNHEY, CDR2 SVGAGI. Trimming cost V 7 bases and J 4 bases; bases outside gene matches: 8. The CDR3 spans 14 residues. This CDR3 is CASNLGLAGYEQYF. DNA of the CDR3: TGTGCCAGCAATCTAGGGCTAGCGGGGTACGAGCAGTACTTC.

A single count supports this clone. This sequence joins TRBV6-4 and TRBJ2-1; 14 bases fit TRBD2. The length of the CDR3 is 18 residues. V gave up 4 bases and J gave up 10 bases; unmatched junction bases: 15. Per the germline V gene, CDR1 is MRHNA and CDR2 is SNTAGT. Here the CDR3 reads CASSVETSGRAFPREQFF. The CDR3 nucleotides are TGTGCCAGCAGTGTAGAGACTAGCGGGAGGGCTTTTCCGAGGGAGCAGTTCTTC.

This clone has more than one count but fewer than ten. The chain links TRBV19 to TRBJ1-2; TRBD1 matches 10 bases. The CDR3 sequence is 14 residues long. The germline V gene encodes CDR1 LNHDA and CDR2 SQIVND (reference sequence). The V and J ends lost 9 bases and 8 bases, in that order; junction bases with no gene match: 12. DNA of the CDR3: TGTGCCAGCACGAGGGGACAGGGGATTGGAGGCTACACCTTC. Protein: CASTRGQGIGGYTF.

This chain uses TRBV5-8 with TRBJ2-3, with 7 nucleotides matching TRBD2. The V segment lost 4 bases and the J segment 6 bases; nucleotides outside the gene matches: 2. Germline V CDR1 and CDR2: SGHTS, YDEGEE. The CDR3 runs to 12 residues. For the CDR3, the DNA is TGTGCCAGCAGCCCCGGGGGGGATACGCAGTATTTT. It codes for CASSPGGDTQYF.

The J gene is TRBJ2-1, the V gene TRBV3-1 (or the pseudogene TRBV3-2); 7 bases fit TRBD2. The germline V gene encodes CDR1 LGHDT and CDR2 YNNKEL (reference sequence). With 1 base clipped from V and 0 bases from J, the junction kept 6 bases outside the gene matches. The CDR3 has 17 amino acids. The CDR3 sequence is CASSQVAGGSSYNEQFF. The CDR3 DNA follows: TGTGCCAGCAGCCAAGTTGCGGGCGGGAGCTCCTACAATGAGCAGTTCTTC.

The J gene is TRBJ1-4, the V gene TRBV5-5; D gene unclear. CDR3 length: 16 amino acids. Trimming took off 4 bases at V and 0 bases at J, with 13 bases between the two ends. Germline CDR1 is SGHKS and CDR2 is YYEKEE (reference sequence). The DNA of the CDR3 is TGTGCCAGCAGCCCAATGTTGCAGGCAACTAATGAAAAACTGTTTTTT. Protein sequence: CASSPMLQATNEKLFF.

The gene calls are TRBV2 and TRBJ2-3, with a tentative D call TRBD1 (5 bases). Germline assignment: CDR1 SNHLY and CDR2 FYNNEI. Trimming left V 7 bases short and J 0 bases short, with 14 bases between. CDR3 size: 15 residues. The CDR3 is CASNDAGYSTDTQYF. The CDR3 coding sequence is TGTGCCAGCAATGATGCAGGGTATAGCACAGATACGCAGTATTTT.

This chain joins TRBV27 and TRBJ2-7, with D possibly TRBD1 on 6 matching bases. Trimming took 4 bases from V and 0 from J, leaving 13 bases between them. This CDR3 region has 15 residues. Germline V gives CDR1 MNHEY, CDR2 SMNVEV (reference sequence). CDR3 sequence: CASSSGVGDSYEQYF. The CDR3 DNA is TGTGCCAGCAGTTCAGGGGTGGGGGACTCCTACGAGCAGTACTTC.

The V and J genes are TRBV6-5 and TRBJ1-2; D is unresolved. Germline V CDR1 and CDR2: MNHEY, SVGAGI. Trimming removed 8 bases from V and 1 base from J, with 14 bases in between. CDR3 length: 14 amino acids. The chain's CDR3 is CASVPRSFNYGYTF. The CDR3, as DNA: TGTGCCAGCGTGCCGCGATCCTTTAACTATGGCTACACCTTC.

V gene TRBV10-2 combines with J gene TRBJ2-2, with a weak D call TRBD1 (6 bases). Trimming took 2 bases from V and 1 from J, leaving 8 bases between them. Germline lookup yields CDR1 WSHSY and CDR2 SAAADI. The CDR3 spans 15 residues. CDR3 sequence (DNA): TGCGCCAGCAGTGAGGACAGGCGGAACACCGGGGAGCTGTTTTTT. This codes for CASSEDRRNTGELFF.

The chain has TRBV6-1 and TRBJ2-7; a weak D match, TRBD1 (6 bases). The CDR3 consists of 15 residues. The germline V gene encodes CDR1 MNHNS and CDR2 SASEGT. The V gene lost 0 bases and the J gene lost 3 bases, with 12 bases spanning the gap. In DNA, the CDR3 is TGTGCCAGCAGTGAAGCACCTGACAGGAGCTACGAGCAGTACTTC. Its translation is CASSEAPDRSYEQYF.

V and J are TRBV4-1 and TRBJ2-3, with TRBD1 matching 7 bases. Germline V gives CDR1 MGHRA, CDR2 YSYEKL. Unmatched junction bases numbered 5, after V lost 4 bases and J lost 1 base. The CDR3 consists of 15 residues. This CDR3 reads CASSLRQGGTDTQYF. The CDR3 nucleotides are TGCGCCAGCAGCCTGAGACAGGGAGGCACAGATACGCAGTATTTT.

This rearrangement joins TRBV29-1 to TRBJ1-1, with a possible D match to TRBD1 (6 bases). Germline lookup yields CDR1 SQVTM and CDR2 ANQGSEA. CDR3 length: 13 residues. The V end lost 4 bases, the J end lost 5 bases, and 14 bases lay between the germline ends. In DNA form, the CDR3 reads TGCAGCGTTGCCAGATCAGGGGAAACTGAAGCTTTCTTT. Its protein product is CSVARSGETEAFF.

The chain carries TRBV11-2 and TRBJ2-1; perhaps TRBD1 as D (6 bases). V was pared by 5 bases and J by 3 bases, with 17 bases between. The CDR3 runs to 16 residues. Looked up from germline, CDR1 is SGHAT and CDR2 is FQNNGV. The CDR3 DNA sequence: TGTGCCAGCAGCCCCGTAAGGGGACATAACTACAATGAGCAGTTCTTC. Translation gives CASSPVRGHNYNEQFF.

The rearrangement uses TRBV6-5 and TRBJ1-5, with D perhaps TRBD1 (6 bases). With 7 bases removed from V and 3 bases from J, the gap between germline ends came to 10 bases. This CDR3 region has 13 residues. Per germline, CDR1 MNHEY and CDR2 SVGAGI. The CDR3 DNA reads TGTGCCAGCAACGGGGGGCTCAATCAGCCCCAGCATTTT. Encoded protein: CASNGGLNQPQHF.

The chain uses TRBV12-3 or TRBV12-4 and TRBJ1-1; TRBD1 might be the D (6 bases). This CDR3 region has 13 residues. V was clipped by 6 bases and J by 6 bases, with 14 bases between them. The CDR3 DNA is TGTGCCAGCAGATCACAGGGTTTCCCTGAAGCTTTCTTT. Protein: CASRSQGFPEAFF.

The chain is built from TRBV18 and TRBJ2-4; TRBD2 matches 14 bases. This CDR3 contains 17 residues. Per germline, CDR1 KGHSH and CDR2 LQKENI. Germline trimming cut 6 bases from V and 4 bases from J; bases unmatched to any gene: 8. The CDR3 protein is CASSETSGGAWKNIQYF. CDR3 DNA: TGTGCCAGCTCGGAGACTAGCGGGGGGGCCTGGAAAAACATTCAGTACTTC.

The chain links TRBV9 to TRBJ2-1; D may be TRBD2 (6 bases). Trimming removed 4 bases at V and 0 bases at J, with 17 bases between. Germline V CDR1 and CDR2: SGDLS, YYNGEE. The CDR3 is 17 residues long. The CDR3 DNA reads TGTGCCAGCAGCCCGGCGGTCGGGGGAAGCTCCTACAATGAGCAGTTCTTC. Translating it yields CASSPAVGGSSYNEQFF.

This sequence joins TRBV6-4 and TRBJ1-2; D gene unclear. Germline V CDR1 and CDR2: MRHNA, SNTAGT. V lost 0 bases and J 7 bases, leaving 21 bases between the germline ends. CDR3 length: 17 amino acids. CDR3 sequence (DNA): TGTGCCAGCAGTGACTCCGCGCTAGCGGGGTGTTGTTGTGGCTACACCTTC. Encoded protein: CASSDSALAGCCCGYTF.

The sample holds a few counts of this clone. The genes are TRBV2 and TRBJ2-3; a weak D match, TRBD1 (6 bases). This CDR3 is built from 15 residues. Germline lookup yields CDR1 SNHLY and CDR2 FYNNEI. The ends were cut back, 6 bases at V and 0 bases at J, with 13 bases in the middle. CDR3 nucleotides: TGTGCCAGCAGCGGACGGACAGATAGCACAGATACGCAGTATTTT. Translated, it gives CASSGRTDSTDTQYF.

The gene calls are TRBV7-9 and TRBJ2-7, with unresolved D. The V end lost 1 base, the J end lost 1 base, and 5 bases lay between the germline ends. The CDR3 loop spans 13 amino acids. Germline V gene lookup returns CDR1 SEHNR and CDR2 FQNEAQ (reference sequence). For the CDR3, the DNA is TGTGCCAGCAGCTTAGTTATTTCCTACGAGCAGTACTTC. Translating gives CASSLVISYEQYF.

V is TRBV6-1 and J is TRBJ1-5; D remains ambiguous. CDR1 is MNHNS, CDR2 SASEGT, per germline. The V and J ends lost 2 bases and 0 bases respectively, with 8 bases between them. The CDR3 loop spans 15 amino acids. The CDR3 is CASSESRYSNQPQHF. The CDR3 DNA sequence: TGTGCCAGCAGTGAATCCAGATATAGCAATCAGCCCCAGCATTTT.

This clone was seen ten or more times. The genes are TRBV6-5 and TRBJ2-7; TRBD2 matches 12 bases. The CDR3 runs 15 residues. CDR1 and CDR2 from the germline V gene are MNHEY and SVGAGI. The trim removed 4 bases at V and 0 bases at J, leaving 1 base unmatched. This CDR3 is CASSLTSGSSYEQYF. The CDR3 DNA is TGTGCCAGCAGTTTGACTAGCGGGAGCTCCTACGAGCAGTACTTC.

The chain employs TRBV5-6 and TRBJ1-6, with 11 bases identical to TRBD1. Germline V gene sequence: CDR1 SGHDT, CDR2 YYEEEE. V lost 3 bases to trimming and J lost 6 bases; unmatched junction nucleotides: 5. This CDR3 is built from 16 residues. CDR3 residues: CASSSLGQGANSPLHF. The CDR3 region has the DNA TGTGCCAGCAGCTCATTAGGACAGGGGGCTAATTCACCCCTCCACTTT.

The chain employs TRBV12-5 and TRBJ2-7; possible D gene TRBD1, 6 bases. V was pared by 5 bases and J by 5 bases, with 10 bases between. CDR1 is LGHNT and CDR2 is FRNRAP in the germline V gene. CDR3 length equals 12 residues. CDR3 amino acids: CASGIYRDEQYF. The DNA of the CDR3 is TGTGCTAGTGGTATATACAGGGACGAGCAGTACTTC.

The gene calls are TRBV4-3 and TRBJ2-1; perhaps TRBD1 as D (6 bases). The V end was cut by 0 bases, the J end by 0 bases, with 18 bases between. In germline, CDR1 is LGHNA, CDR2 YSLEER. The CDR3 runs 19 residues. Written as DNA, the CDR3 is TGCGCCAGCAGCCAAGATGGGGGCCTGGGGATACCCTCCTACAATGAGCAGTTCTTC. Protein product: CASSQDGGLGIPSYNEQFF.

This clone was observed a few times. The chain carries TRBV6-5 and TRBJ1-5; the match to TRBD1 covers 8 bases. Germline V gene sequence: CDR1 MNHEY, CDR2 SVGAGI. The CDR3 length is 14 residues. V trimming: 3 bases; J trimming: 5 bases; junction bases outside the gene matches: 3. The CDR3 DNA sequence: TGTGCCAGCAGTTATGGGACAGGAGATCAGCCCCAGCATTTT. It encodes CASSYGTGDQPQHF.

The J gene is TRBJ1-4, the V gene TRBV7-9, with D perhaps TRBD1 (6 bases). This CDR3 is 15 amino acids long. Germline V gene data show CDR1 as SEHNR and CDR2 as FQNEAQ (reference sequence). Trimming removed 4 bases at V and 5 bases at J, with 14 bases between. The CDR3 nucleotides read TGTGCCAGCAGCTCACCACAGGGAGTAAATGAAAAACTGTTTTTT. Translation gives CASSSPQGVNEKLFF.